One sample yielded the 19 T cell receptor beta chains listed below, sequenced in a study of CD8 T cells in ankylosing spondylitis. Which antigens these TCRs recognize remains unknown. Study-wide results and limits: Roughly eight highly homologous variants made up a TCR beta motif that seemed to typify ankylosing spondylitis blood.

TCRdb ran MiXCR on the 5' RACE reads and lists one entry per CDR3 protein. The sample includes 650,000 to 800,000 distinct CDR3 sequences, around a fifth of them seen just once. Sequenced material: blood, either unsorted or a sorted T cell fraction (not recorded which). The receptors come from a male donor with ankylosing spondylitis.

The chain is built from TRBV7-3 and TRBJ2-1; 13 bases align to TRBD2. This CDR3 has 14 residues. Germline CDR1 reads SGHTA; CDR2 reads FQGTGA. V was clipped by 5 bases and J by 10 bases; unmatched bases: 5. This chain's CDR3 is CASSTSGGADEQFF. The CDR3, as DNA: TGTGCCAGCAGCACTAGCGGGGGGGCGGACGAGCAGTTCTTC.

V is TRBV5-1 and J is TRBJ2-3, with D perhaps being TRBD1 or TRBD2 (5 bases each). Germline lookup yields CDR1 SGHRS and CDR2 YFSETQ. V was trimmed by 0 bases and J by 4 bases, leaving 18 bases between them. This CDR3 is built from 17 residues. The CDR3 region is CASSLAGNRGAADTQYF. The DNA of the CDR3 is TGCGCCAGCAGCTTGGCCGGAAATCGAGGGGCGGCAGATACGCAGTATTTT.

This clonotype appeared a few times. The chain has TRBV11-2 and TRBJ2-3, with TRBD2 matching over 7 bases. Germline V CDR1 and CDR2: SGHAT, FQNNGV. V dropped 2 bases and J dropped 0; count of bases not matched to a gene: 5. This CDR3 comprises 16 residues. The chain's CDR3 is CASSLLAVPSTDTQYF. The CDR3 bases are TGTGCCAGCAGCTTACTAGCGGTCCCTAGCACAGATACGCAGTATTTT.

The rearrangement joins TRBV10-3 to TRBJ1-5; no firm D call. CDR3 length: 15 residues. V lost 5 bases and J lost 5, with 16 bases in between. Looked up from germline, CDR1 is ENHRY and CDR2 is SYGVKD. The DNA of the CDR3 is TGTGCCATCAGTCTTAGTCCGGGCGGCGATCAGCCCCAGCATTTT. Translation gives CAISLSPGGDQPQHF.

This clonotype has only a few counts. V is TRBV2 and J is TRBJ2-1; 13 bases line up with TRBD2. Germline CDR1 is SNHLY and CDR2 is FYNNEI. The ends lost 0 bases at V and 7 bases at J; junction bases unmatched: 0. The CDR3 has 15 residues. CDR3 sequence (DNA): TGTGCCAGCAGTGAAGCACTAGCGGGAGGGAATGAGCAGTTCTTC. Its translation is CASSEALAGGNEQFF. Drawing the rest from reference TRBV2 and TRBJ2-1, the complete variable domain is EPEVTQTPSHQVTQMGQEVILRCVPISNHLYFYWYRQILGQKVEFLVSFYNNEISEKSEIFDDQFSVERPDGSNFTLKIRSTKLEDSAMYFCASSEALAGGNEQFFGPGTRLTVL.

The chain carries TRBV6-4 and TRBJ2-3; 11 nucleotides align to TRBD2. The V gene end was trimmed by 6 bases and the J gene end by 3 bases; junction bases not matched to a gene: 5. CDR1 and CDR2 (germline): MRHNA, SNTAGT. The CDR3 extends over 15 amino acids. The chain's CDR3 is CASRPTSGVTDTQYF. The CDR3 bases are TGTGCCAGCAGACCGACTAGCGGGGTAACAGATACGCAGTATTTT.

This clonotype turned up a few times. The rearrangement uses TRBV11-2 and TRBJ2-1, with D uncertain. Germline CDR1 and CDR2: SGHAT and FQNNGV. The length of the CDR3 is 13 residues. V lost 2 bases and J 9 bases, leaving 11 bases between the germline ends. CDR3 protein: CASSLMAPGEQFF. The DNA for the CDR3 is TGTGCCAGCAGCTTAATGGCCCCCGGTGAGCAGTTCTTC.

The chain carries TRBV12-3 or TRBV12-4 and TRBJ1-1; D remains ambiguous. The CDR3 is 12 residues long. Trimming pared 6 bases from V and 3 bases from J, leaving 8 bases between. The CDR3, as DNA: TGTGCCAGCAGCCTTGGGCACACTGAAGCTTTCTTT. Its protein product is CASSLGHTEAFF.

This clonotype was observed a few times. The gene calls are TRBV5-1 and TRBJ2-2, with 9 bases matching TRBD2. J gave up 5 bases and V 1 base, and 3 bases lay outside the gene matches. This CDR3 is built from 15 residues. Germline V gene lookup returns CDR1 SGHRS and CDR2 YFSETQ. The CDR3 protein is CASSLTSGLTGELFF. DNA of the CDR3: TGCGCCAGCAGCTTGACTAGCGGGCTAACCGGGGAGCTGTTTTTT.

This clonotype was recorded a few times. V is TRBV12-3 or TRBV12-4 and J is TRBJ1-2; 7 nucleotides agree with TRBD1. CDR3 length: 12 residues. V lost 7 bases, J lost 4 bases, and 3 bases stayed unmatched. The CDR3 loop is CASMRGLYGYTF. In nucleotides, the CDR3 is TGTGCCAGCATGAGGGGGCTCTATGGCTACACCTTC.

V is TRBV19 and J is TRBJ1-2; tentatively, D is TRBD1 (5 bases). The CDR3 is 14 residues long. Germline assignment: CDR1 LNHDA and CDR2 SQIVND (reference sequence). V was trimmed by 7 bases and J by 5 bases, leaving 17 bases between them. Here the CDR3 DNA reads TGTGCCAGTACGGGGCCCTTTACAACATATGGCTACACCTTC. Protein sequence: CASTGPFTTYGYTF.

This clonotype appeared a few times. The chain couples TRBV2 to TRBJ2-3, with D unresolved. Germline V CDR1 and CDR2: SNHLY, FYNNEI. Trimming took off 7 bases at V and 3 bases at J, with 14 bases between the two ends. The length of the CDR3 is 14 residues. This CDR3 is CASNVGKRTDTQYF. Written as DNA, the CDR3 is TGTGCCAGCAACGTGGGCAAGCGAACAGATACGCAGTATTTT.

CDR3 coding DNA: TGCAGTGCTACAGGGCTGAGCAATCAGCCCCAGCATTTT. Translating gives CSATGLSNQPQHF. The V gene is TRBV20-1, the J gene TRBJ1-5, with D possibly TRBD1 on 5 matching bases. CDR3 length equals 13 residues. Germline lookup yields CDR1 DFQATT and CDR2 SNEGSKA (reference sequence). With 4 bases removed from V and 1 base from J, the gap between germline ends came to 8 bases.

This chain joins TRBV20-1 and TRBJ2-1, with TRBD2 matching 9 bases. CDR3 length: 14 amino acids. J lost 7 bases, V lost 5 bases, and 9 bases had no gene match. Germline CDR1 DFQATT, CDR2 SNEGSKA (reference sequence). CDR3 loop: CSAVGAGGLNEQFF. CDR3 in DNA: TGCAGTGCTGTGGGGGCGGGGGGGCTTAATGAGCAGTTCTTC.

The rearrangement links TRBV7-8 to TRBJ2-2; 9 bases match TRBD1. CDR3 length equals 16 residues. The V gene end was trimmed by 9 bases and the J gene end by 3 bases; junction bases not matched to a gene: 11. Germline CDR1 reads SGHVS; CDR2 reads FQNEAQ. As DNA, the CDR3 is TGTGCCAGGGGGACAGGGTCTGATCGTTACACCGGGGAGCTGTTTTTT. Residues: CARGTGSDRYTGELFF.

The chain links TRBV12-3 or TRBV12-4 to TRBJ2-2, with a weak D call TRBD1 (6 bases). Trimming took off 1 base at V and 9 bases at J, with 12 bases between the two ends. The CDR3 length is 14 residues. The CDR3: CASSLGVGAWELFF. DNA for the CDR3: TGTGCCAGCAGTTTAGGAGTGGGGGCGTGGGAGCTGTTTTTT.

The sample holds a few counts of this clonotype. The V call is TRBV25-1, the J call TRBJ1-2, with D maybe TRBD1 (5 bases). Trimming pared 1 base from V and 8 bases from J, leaving 20 bases between. Germline CDR1 MGHDK, CDR2 SYGVNS. The length of the CDR3 is 16 residues. The CDR3 DNA reads TGTGCCAGCAGTGAATGGGGAGAAGGCGTAGGGGACGGCTACACCTTC. Translated, it gives CASSEWGEGVGDGYTF.

The chain links TRBV6-5 to TRBJ1-4; no definite D call. The CDR3 length is 14 residues. The V gene lost 5 bases and the J gene lost 7 bases, with 14 bases spanning the gap. Germline-derived CDR1 and CDR2 are MNHEY and SVGAGI. The CDR3 DNA is TGTGCCAGCAGTCCCTCGGGAAGTGGTGAAAAACTGTTTTTT. Translated: CASSPSGSGEKLFF.

J is TRBJ2-5 and V is TRBV12-3 or TRBV12-4; D uncertain. This CDR3 contains 13 residues. V was trimmed by 7 bases and J by 4 bases, leaving 13 bases between them. CDR3 in amino acids: CASTPQVLETQYF. As DNA, the CDR3 is TGTGCCAGCACCCCGCAGGTGTTAGAGACCCAGTACTTC.